The text below deals with one T cell receptor beta chain. The antigen remains undetermined. This record belongs to a study of OX40 agonist ivuxolimab in advanced cancers. Study-wide results and caveats: Within 6 weeks, CD4+ and CD8+ blood T cells expanded clonally at 0.1 to 3.0 mg/kg.

Trimming removed 3 bases at V and 3 bases at J, with 15 bases between. Germline-derived CDR1 and CDR2 are SGDLS and YYNGEE. The CDR3 contains 15 residues. Data came from immunoSEQ multiplex PCR; TCRdb stores just in-frame clones and leaves some out. The top ten clones hold 20% to 25% of a sample with approximately 82,000 clones, 80% to 90% of them seen once. The J gene is TRBJ2-5, the V gene TRBV9, with a weak D call TRBD2 (6 bases). The source was CD4+ or CD8+ T cells sorted from blood, collected in a trial of the OX40 agonist ivuxolimab. This sequence originates from an adult with an advanced solid tumor such as melanoma, head and neck, liver or kidney cancer. The CDR3 reads CASSADGTGEETQYF. Written as DNA, the CDR3 is TGTGCCAGCAGCGCCGACGGGACGGGAGAAGAGACCCAGTACTTC.